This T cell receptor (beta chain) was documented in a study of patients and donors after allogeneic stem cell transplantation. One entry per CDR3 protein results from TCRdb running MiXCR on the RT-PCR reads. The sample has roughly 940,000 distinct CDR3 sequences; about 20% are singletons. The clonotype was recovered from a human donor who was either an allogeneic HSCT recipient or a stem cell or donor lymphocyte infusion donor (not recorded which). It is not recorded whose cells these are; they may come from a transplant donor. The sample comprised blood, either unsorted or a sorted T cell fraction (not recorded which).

As DNA, the CDR3 is TGTGCCAGCAACCGTTACGTTGACAGGAACACTGAAGCTTTCTTT. This codes for CASNRYVDRNTEAFF. The chain joins TRBV3-1 to TRBJ1-1, with D possibly being TRBD1 (5 bases). Germline loops: CDR1 LGHDT, CDR2 YNNKEL (reference sequence). The CDR3 loop spans 15 amino acids. Trimming cost V 7 bases and J 1 base, with 16 bases left between them.